These 10 T cell receptor beta chains came from one sample sequenced in a study of T cell responses to AZD1222 COVID-19 vaccine. The table came from immunoSEQ multiplex PCR; TCRdb's copy has only in-frame clones and leaves some out. The table has approximately 140,000 clones, 82% seen once. The specimen was peripheral blood, collected on day 0 of MenACWY control vaccination. Receptors originate from an adult in good health.

CDR3 loop: CASSSTAYGPQHF. The CDR3 DNA follows: TGTGCCAGCAGCTCGACGGCTTACGGTCCCCAGCATTTT. The genes are TRBV7-3 and TRBJ1-5; no clear D. The CDR3 loop spans 13 amino acids. V lost 4 bases, J lost 10 bases, and 14 bases lay in between. CDR1 and CDR2 from the germline V gene are SGHTA and FQGTGA.

A few counts support this clone. The chain joins TRBV29-1 to TRBJ2-3; 8 bases match TRBD1. Per the germline V gene, CDR1 is SQVTM and CDR2 is ANQGSEA. The CDR3 is 17 amino acids. Trimming removed 4 bases from V and 1 base from J; junction bases left unmatched: 13. The CDR3 DNA is TGCAGCGTTGGGCAGGGGGCTATACCAACTCGCACAGATACGCAGTATTTT. It yields the protein CSVGQGAIPTRTDTQYF.

The chain uses TRBV21-1 and TRBJ1-1. TRBV21-1 is termed a pseudogene. CDR3 length: 17 residues. CDR3 DNA: TGTGCCAGCAGCAAAGGGGGGGCGCATGATGTGGACACTGAAGCTTTCTTT. This gives the protein CASSKGGAHDVDTEAFF.

The chain uses TRBV27 and TRBJ1-6; 8 bases agree with TRBD1. This CDR3 region has 15 residues. Unmatched junction bases numbered 6, after V lost 4 bases and J lost 7 bases. Per the germline V gene, CDR1 is MNHEY and CDR2 is SMNVEV (reference sequence). The CDR3 loop is CASSSGTGGNSPLHF. The CDR3 DNA reads as TGTGCCAGCAGTTCTGGTACAGGGGGGAATTCACCCCTCCACTTT.

This chain connects TRBV4-1 to TRBJ1-2; the D gene is possibly TRBD1 (5 bases). This CDR3 is built from 16 residues. The germline CDR1 and CDR2 sequences are MGHRA and YSYEKL. V was pared by 0 bases and J by 0 bases, with 11 bases between. The CDR3 sequence is CASSQEARTTNYGYTF. The CDR3 DNA reads as TGCGCCAGCAGCCAAGAGGCCAGGACAACTAACTATGGCTACACCTTC.

This clone was found once. The chain uses TRBV2 and TRBJ1-4; no firm D call. The V and J ends lost 6 bases and 4 bases respectively, with 9 bases between them. Germline CDR1 is SNHLY and CDR2 is FYNNEI. The CDR3 covers 13 residues. CDR3: CASRGRDNEKLFF. DNA of the CDR3: TGTGCCAGCAGGGGGAGGGATAATGAAAAACTGTTTTTT.

The rearrangement joins TRBV7-6 to TRBJ1-5; tentative D call: TRBD1 (6 bases). V lost 1 base to trimming and J lost 8 bases, with 12 bases between them. The CDR3 has 14 residues. Germline V gives CDR1 SGHVS, CDR2 FNYEAQ. The CDR3 spells CASSLGQGIEPQHF. The CDR3 DNA is TGTGCCAGCAGCTTAGGCCAGGGGATAGAGCCCCAGCATTTT.

The chain uses TRBV7-9 and TRBJ1-1; 10 bases line up with TRBD1. CDR1 SEHNR and CDR2 FQNEAQ come from the germline V gene (reference sequence). There are 12 residues in the CDR3. Trimming took 5 bases from V and 10 from J; bases not matched to a gene: 4. CDR3 amino acids: CASSLGQGGAFF. CDR3 coding DNA: TGTGCCAGCAGCCTAGGACAGGGGGGAGCTTTCTTT.

This clone was seen a single time. The gene calls are TRBV29-1 and TRBJ2-2; 7 bases agree with TRBD1. The length of the CDR3 is 15 residues. Per germline, CDR1 SQVTM and CDR2 ANQGSEA. V shed 3 bases, J shed 5 bases, and the junction held 9 bases outside the gene matches. The CDR3 nucleotides are TGCAGCGTTGATTTGAGGGGGCCGGGGACCGGGGAGCTGTTTTTT. Protein sequence: CSVDLRGPGTGELFF.

This chain joins TRBV5-1 and TRBJ2-1; tentatively, D is TRBD2 (6 bases). Germline V lookup: CDR1 SGHRS, CDR2 YFSETQ. The length of the CDR3 is 13 residues. Between the trimmed V and J ends, which lost 0 bases and 9 bases, there was a span of 10 bases. This chain's CDR3 is CASSLDLASEQFF. CDR3 coding DNA: TGCGCCAGCAGCTTGGACCTAGCGAGTGAGCAGTTCTTC. The variable domain in full, with the rest retrieved from reference TRBV5-1 and TRBJ2-1, is KAGVTQTPRYLIKTRGQQVTLSCSPISGHRSVSWYQQTPGQGLQFLFEYFSETQRNKGNFPGRFSGRQFSNSRSEMNVSTLELGDSALYLCASSLDLASEQFFGPGTRLTVL.